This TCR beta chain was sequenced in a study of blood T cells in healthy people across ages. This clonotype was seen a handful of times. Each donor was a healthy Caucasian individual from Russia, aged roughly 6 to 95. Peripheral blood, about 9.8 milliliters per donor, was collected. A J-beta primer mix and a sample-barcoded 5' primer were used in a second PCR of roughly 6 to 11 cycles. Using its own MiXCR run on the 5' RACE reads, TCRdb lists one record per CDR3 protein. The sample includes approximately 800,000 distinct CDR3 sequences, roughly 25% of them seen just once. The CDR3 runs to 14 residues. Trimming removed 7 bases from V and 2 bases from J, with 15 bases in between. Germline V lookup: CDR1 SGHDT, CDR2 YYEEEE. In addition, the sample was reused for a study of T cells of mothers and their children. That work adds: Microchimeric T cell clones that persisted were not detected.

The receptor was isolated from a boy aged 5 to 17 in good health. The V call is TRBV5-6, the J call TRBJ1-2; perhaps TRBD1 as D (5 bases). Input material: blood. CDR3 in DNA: TGTGCCAGCTCCCCTTTGGGGGGGAACTATGGCTACACCTTC. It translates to CASSPLGGNYGYTF. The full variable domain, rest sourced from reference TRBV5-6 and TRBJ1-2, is DAGVTQSPTHLIKTRGQQVTLRCSPKSGHDTVSWYQQALGQGPQFIFQYYEEEERQRGNFPDRFSGHQFPNYSSELNVNALLLGDSALYLCASSPLGGNYGYTFGSGTRLTVV.